The T cell receptor beta chain under discussion was sequenced for a study of T cell repertoires in cytomegalovirus infection. Study as a whole: Peptides in the study included HLA-C-restricted and HLA-B-restricted CMV epitopes. A matching HLA type, together with CMV infection, was signaled by public TCR beta signatures.

The sample holds a few counts of this clonotype. Antigen unknown. Germline-derived CDR1 and CDR2 are SGHTA and FQGNSA. This CDR3 spans 14 amino acids. V lost 6 bases and J 10 bases, leaving 19 bases between the germline ends. Using its own MiXCR run on the reads, TCRdb lists one record per CDR3 protein. The profile shows hundreds of thousands of distinct CDR3 sequences, approximately 33% of them singletons. This TCR was sampled from a human donor in good health (CMV status not recorded). Some clones in this sample may be carry-over from other donors' samples. This material consisted of cultured PBMCs, taken from culture after CMV antigen stimulation. The chain recombines TRBV7-2 with TRBJ2-1; D is possibly TRBD2 (6 bases). The CDR3 region has the DNA TGTGCCAGCAGTGCCACCCTGCTAGCGTTGGAGCAGTTCTTC. This codes for CASSATLLALEQFF.